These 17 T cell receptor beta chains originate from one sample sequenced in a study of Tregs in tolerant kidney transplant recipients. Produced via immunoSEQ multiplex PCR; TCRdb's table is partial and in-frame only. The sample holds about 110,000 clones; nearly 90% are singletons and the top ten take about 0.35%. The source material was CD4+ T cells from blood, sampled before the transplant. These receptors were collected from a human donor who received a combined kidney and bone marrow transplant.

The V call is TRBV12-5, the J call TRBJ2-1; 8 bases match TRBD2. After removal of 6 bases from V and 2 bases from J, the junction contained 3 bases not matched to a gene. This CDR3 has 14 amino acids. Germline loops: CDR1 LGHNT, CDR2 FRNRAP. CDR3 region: CASGEGLAYNEQFF. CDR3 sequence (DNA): TGTGCTAGTGGGGAGGGACTAGCCTACAATGAGCAGTTCTTC.

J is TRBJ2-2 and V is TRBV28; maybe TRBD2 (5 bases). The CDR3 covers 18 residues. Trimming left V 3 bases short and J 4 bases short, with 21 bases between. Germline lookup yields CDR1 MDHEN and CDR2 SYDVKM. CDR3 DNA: TGTGCCAGCAGTTTGGACCTACTAGGCTGGCAGCTCACCGGGGAGCTGTTTTTT. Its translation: CASSLDLLGWQLTGELFF.

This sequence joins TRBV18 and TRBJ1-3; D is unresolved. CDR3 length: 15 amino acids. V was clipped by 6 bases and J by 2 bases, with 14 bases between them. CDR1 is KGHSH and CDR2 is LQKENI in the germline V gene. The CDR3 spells CASSPTETTGNTIYF. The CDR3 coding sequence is TGTGCCAGCTCCCCCACGGAGACCACTGGAAACACCATATATTTT. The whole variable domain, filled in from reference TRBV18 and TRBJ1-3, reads NAGVMQNPRHLVRRRGQEARLRCSPMKGHSHVYWYRQLPEEGLKFMVYLQKENIIDESGMPKERFSAEFPKEGPSILRIQQVVRGDSAAYFCASSPTETTGNTIYFGEGSWLTVV.

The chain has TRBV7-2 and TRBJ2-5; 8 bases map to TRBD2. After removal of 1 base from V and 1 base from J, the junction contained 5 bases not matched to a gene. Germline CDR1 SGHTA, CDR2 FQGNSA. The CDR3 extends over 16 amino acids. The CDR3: CASSLVGTSFQETQYF. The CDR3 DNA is TGTGCCAGCAGCTTAGTAGGGACTAGTTTCCAAGAGACCCAGTACTTC.

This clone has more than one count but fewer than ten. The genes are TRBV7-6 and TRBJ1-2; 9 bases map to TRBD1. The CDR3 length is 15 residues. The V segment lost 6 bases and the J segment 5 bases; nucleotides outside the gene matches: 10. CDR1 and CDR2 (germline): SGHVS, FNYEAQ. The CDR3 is CASRLHRGHHYGYTF. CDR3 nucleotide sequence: TGTGCCAGCAGGCTCCACAGGGGGCACCATTATGGCTACACCTTC. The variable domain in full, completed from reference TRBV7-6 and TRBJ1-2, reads GAGVSQSPRYKVTKRGQDVALRCDPISGHVSLYWYRQALGQGPEFLTYFNYEAQQDKSGLPNDRFSAERPEGSISTLTIQRTEQRDSAMYRCASRLHRGHHYGYTFGSGTRLTVV.

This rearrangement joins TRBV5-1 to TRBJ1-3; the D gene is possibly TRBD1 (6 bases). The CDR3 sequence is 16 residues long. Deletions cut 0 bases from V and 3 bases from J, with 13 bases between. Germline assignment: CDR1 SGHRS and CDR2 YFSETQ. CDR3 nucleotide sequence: TGCGCCAGCAGCTTGGCTCAGGGGAACCATGGAAACACCATATATTTT. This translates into CASSLAQGNHGNTIYF.

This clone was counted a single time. The CDR3 loop reads CAISDSQANEKLFF. CDR3 coding DNA: TGTGCCATCAGTGATTCTCAGGCTAATGAAAAACTGTTTTTT. The J gene is TRBJ1-4, the V gene TRBV10-3; no reliable D call. Germline V gene data show CDR1 as ENHRY and CDR2 as SYGVKD. The CDR3 spans 14 residues. Trimming cost V 3 bases and J 3 bases, with 8 bases left between them.

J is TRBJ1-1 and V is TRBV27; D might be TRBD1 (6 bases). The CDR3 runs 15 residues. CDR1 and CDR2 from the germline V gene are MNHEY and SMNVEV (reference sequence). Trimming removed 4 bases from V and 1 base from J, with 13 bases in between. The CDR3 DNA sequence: TGTGCCAGCAGTTCCCGAACAGGGACGAACACTGAAGCTTTCTTT. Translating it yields CASSSRTGTNTEAFF.

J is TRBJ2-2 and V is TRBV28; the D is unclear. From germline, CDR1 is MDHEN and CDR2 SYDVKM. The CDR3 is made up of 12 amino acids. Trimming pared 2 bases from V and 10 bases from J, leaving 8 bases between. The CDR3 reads CASSLISSELFF. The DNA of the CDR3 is TGTGCCAGCAGTTTAATTTCTTCGGAGCTGTTTTTT.

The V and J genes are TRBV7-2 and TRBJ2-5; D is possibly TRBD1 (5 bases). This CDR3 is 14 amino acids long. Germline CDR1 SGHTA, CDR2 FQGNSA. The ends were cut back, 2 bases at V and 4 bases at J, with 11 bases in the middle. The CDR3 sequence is CASSLSQGSETQYF. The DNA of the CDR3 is TGTGCCAGCAGCTTATCTCAGGGTTCAGAGACCCAGTACTTC.

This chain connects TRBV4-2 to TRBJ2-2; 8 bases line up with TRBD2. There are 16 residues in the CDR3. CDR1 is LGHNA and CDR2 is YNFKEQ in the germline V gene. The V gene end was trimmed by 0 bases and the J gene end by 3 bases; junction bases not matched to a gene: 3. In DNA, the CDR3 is TGTGCCAGCAGCCAAGAGGCGGGGGGTTACACCGGGGAGCTGTTTTTT. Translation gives CASSQEAGGYTGELFF.

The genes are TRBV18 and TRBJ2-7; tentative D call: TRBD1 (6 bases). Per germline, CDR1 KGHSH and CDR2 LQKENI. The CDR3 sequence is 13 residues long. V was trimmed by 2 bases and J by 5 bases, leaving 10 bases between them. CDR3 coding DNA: TGTGCCAGCTCACCAGGGGGCTCGGACGAGCAGTACTTC. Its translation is CASSPGGSDEQYF. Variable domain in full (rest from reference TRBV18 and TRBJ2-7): NAGVMQNPRHLVRRRGQEARLRCSPMKGHSHVYWYRQLPEEGLKFMVYLQKENIIDESGMPKERFSAEFPKEGPSILRIQQVVRGDSAAYFCASSPGGSDEQYFGPGTRLTVT.

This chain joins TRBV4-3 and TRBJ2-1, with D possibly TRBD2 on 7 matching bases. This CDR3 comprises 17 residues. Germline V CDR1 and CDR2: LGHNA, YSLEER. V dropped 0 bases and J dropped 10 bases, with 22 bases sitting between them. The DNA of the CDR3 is TGCGCCAGCAGCCAAGATAGAGACTACTATGGCGGGGGCGAGCAGTTCTTC. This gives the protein CASSQDRDYYGGGEQFF.

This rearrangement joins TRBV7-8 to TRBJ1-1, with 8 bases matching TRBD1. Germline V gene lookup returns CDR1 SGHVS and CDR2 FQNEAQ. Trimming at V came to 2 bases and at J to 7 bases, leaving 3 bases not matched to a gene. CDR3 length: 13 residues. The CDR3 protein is CASSLRQGSEAFF. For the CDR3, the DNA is TGTGCCAGCAGCTTAAGACAGGGGAGTGAAGCTTTCTTT. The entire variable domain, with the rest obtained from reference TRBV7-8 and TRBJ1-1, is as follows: GAGVSQSPRYKVAKRGQDVALRCDPISGHVSLFWYQQALGQGPEFLTYFQNEAQLDKSGLPSDRFFAERPEGSVSTLKIQRTQQEDSAVYLCASSLRQGSEAFFGQGTRLTVV.

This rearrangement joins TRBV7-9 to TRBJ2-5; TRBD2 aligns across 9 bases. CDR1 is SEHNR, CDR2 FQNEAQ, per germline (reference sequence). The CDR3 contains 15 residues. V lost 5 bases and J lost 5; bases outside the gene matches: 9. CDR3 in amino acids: CASSPRGGDGETQYF. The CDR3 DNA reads TGTGCCAGCAGCCCGCGGGGGGGCGATGGCGAGACCCAGTACTTC.

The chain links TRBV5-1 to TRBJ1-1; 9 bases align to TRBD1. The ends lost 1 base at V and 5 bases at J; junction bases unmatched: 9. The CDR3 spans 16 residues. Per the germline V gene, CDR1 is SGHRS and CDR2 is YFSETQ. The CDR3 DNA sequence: TGCGCCAGCAGCTTGCCCACAGGGGGCGAGTGGACTGAAGCTTTCTTT. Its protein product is CASSLPTGGEWTEAFF. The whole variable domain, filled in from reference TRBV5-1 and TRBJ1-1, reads KAGVTQTPRYLIKTRGQQVTLSCSPISGHRSVSWYQQTPGQGLQFLFEYFSETQRNKGNFPGRFSGRQFSNSRSEMNVSTLELGDSALYLCASSLPTGGEWTEAFFGQGTRLTVV.

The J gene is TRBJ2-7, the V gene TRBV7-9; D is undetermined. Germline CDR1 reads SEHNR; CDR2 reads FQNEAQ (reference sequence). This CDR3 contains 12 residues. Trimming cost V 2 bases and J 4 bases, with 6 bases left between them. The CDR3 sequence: CASSLLPYEQYF. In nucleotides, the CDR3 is TGTGCCAGCAGCTTACTTCCTTACGAGCAGTACTTC.